The next 5 T cell receptor beta chains were all read from a single sample in a study of blood T cell repertoires in COVID-19. Measured with immunoSEQ multiplex PCR; TCRdb has only the in-frame clones, and not every one. This sample carries over 65,000 clones, approximately 81% of them seen once, and the ten largest clones take around 40%. The sample taken for sequencing was peripheral blood. These receptors were collected from an elderly man with acute or convalescent COVID-19.

The V and J genes are TRBV19 and TRBJ2-2, with 10 bases that match TRBD1. After removal of 8 bases from V and 3 bases from J, the junction contained 3 bases not matched to a gene. CDR1 is LNHDA and CDR2 is SQIVND in the germline V gene (reference sequence). The CDR3 has 14 residues. Here the CDR3 reads CASRDRGYTGELFF. In DNA, the CDR3 is TGTGCCAGTCGGGACAGGGGATACACCGGGGAGCTGTTTTTT.

This clone was seen a handful of times. The chain links TRBV19 to TRBJ2-2, with a weak D call TRBD1 (6 bases). Trimming took 6 bases from V and 6 from J, leaving 11 bases between them. This CDR3 has 13 amino acids. In germline, CDR1 is LNHDA, CDR2 SQIVND (reference sequence). The CDR3 sequence is CASRNRVPGELFF. The CDR3 bases are TGTGCCAGTAGAAACAGGGTTCCCGGGGAGCTGTTTTTT.

This clone was counted a few times. The chain couples TRBV7-2 to TRBJ2-1, with 13 bases aligning to TRBD2. After removal of 5 bases from V and 8 bases from J, the junction contained 9 bases not matched to a gene. This CDR3 is 16 amino acids long. Per germline, CDR1 SGHTA and CDR2 FQGNSA. CDR3 in amino acids: CASSPRTSGSRYEQFF. The CDR3 bases are TGTGCCAGCAGCCCCCGGACTAGCGGGAGTCGGTATGAGCAGTTCTTC.

The chain employs TRBV2 and TRBJ1-6; no definite D call. The CDR3 runs to 15 residues. V was clipped by 2 bases and J by 2 bases, with 7 bases between them. Per the germline V gene, CDR1 is SNHLY and CDR2 is FYNNEI. CDR3 protein: CASSELNTYNSPLHF. Written as DNA, the CDR3 is TGTGCCAGCAGTGAACTCAACACCTATAATTCACCCCTCCACTTT. The whole variable domain, filled in from reference TRBV2 and TRBJ1-6, reads EPEVTQTPSHQVTQMGQEVILRCVPISNHLYFYWYRQILGQKVEFLVSFYNNEISEKSEIFDDQFSVERPDGSNFTLKIRSTKLEDSAMYFCASSELNTYNSPLHFGNGTRLTVT.

The DNA for the CDR3 is TGTGCCAGCAGCCGGACAGAGGGCTACACCTTC. Translating it yields CASSRTEGYTF. The genes are TRBV7-9 and TRBJ1-2; tentative D call: TRBD1 (6 bases). The CDR3 covers 11 residues. Deletions cut 5 bases from V and 8 bases from J, with 9 bases between. Germline assignment: CDR1 SEHNR and CDR2 FQNEAQ (reference sequence). The variable domain in full, with the rest retrieved from reference TRBV7-9 and TRBJ1-2, is DTGVSQNPRHKITKRGQNVTFRCDPISEHNRLYWYRQTLGQGPEFLTYFQNEAQLEKSRLLSDRFSAERPKGSFSTLEIQRTEQGDSAMYLCASSRTEGYTFGSGTRLTVV.